This T cell receptor (beta chain) was sequenced during a study of early T cells in non-severe SARS-CoV-2 infection. The CDR3 extends over 14 amino acids. The germline CDR1 and CDR2 sequences are LGHNT and FRNRAP. V lost 1 base and J lost 6; bases outside the gene matches: 6. Unique molecular identifiers tagged individual cDNA molecules. TCRdb called the 5' RACE reads again in MiXCR, with one record for every CDR3 protein. The sample includes 30,000 to 40,000 distinct CDR3 sequences, around 7% of them seen just once. The sequencing here drew on whole blood, taken at baseline. The TCR comes from an adult who was a healthcare worker with PCR-confirmed SARS-CoV-2 infection or an uninfected control (not recorded which). The rearrangement uses TRBV12-5 and TRBJ2-7; 7 bases map to TRBD1. CDR3 sequence reads: CASGLGGQKGEQYV. The DNA of the CDR3 is TGTGCTAGTGGTTTGGGGGGACAGAAGGGCGAGCAGTACGTC.